This T cell receptor beta chain was captured in a study of metastatic and nonmetastatic thyroid tumors. The study's findings and limits: In blood and tumor, TCR beta diversity was reportedly significantly higher in malignant thyroid tumors than in benign nodules.

There were no patients who had received any treatment before thyroid surgery. The germline V gene encodes CDR1 SQVTM and CDR2 ANQGSEA. Trimming pared 7 bases from V and 2 bases from J, leaving 12 bases between. The CDR3 is 12 amino acids. Authors' analysis steps: Using the CDR3 differences seen across clinicopathological groups, the authors built a distant-metastasis classifier for papillary thyroid cancer, which was meant to discriminate distant-metastatic patients. TCRdb re-called clones via MiXCR from the PCR reads. The V and J calls shown here were made by TCRdb, not taken from the authors' results. The sample includes under 30,000 clones, 20% to 25% seen only once; the top ten take about 30%. To note about this clone: The antigen remains unidentified. Being one base from a much bigger clone, this may be a read error.

The V and J genes are TRBV29-1 and TRBJ2-7; D is uncertain. What was sequenced was blood. This TCR was sampled from a male donor with papillary thyroid cancer or a benign thyroid nodule (not recorded which). Some clones in this sample may be carry-over from other donors' samples. The CDR3 DNA sequence: TGCAGCGCTGAGACCAGTACCTACGAGCAGTACTTC. Translating gives CSAETSTYEQYF.